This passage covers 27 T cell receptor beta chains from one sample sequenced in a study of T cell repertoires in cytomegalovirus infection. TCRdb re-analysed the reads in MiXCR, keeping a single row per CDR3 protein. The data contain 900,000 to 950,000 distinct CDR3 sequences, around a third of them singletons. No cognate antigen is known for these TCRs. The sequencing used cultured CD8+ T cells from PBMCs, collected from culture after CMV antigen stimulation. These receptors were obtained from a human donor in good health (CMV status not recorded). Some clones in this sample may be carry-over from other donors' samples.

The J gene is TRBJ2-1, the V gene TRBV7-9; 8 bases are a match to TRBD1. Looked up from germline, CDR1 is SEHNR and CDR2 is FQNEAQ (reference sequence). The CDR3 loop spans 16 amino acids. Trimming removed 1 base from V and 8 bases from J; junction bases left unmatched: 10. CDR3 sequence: CASSLVGQGANHEQFF. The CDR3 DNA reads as TGTGCCAGCAGCTTAGTAGGTCAGGGGGCGAACCATGAGCAGTTCTTC.

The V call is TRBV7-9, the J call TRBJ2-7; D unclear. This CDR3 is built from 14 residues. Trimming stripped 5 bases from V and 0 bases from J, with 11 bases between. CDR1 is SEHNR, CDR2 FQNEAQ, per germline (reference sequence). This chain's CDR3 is CASSLEGNSYEQYV. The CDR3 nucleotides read TGTGCCAGCAGCCTAGAAGGGAACTCCTACGAGCAGTACGTC.

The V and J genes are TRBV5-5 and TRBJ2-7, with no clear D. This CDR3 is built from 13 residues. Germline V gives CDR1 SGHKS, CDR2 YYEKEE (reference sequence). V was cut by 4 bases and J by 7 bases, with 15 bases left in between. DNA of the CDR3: TGTGCCAGCAGCGCCCGGGCCCCTCTGGAGCAGTACGTC. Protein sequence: CASSARAPLEQYV.

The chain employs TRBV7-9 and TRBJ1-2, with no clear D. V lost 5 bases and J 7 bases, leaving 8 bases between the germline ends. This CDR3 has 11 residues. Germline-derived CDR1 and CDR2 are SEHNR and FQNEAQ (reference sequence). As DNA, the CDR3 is TGTGCCAGCAGCACCTCGGGTGGCTACACCTTC. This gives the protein CASSTSGGYTF.

CDR3: CSVESGETYGYTF. The CDR3 DNA sequence: TGCAGCGTTGAGTCCGGGGAGACCTATGGCTACACCTTC. This chain uses TRBV29-1 with TRBJ1-2; D ambiguous. V lost 3 bases and J 4 bases, leaving 12 bases between the germline ends. Germline V lookup: CDR1 SQVTM, CDR2 ANQGSEA. The CDR3 has 13 residues.

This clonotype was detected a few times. The CDR3 protein is CASSYGGAGEAFF. The CDR3 DNA sequence: TGTGCCAGCAGTTACGGGGGGGCAGGAGAAGCTTTCTTT. The chain joins TRBV6-5 to TRBJ1-1, with a weak D call TRBD1 (6 bases). CDR3 length: 13 amino acids. V was trimmed by 2 bases and J by 8 bases, leaving 12 bases between them. In germline, CDR1 is MNHEY, CDR2 SVGAGI.

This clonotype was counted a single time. CDR3 loop: CASSQDRLRSSYNEQFF. As DNA, the CDR3 is TGCGCCAGCAGCCAAGATCGACTCCGGAGCTCCTACAATGAGCAGTTCTTC. The chain employs TRBV4-3 and TRBJ2-1; no clear D. In germline, CDR1 is LGHNA, CDR2 YSLEER. V lost 0 bases to trimming and J lost 0 bases, with 12 bases between them. The CDR3 runs to 17 residues.

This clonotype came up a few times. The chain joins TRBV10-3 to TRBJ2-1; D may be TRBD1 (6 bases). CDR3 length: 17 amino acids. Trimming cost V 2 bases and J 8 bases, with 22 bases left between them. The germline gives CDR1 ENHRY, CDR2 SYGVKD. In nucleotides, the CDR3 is TGTGCCATCAGTGAGGGGGGAACTAGGGGGTTGATGGATGAGCAGTTCTTC. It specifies CAISEGGTRGLMDEQFF.

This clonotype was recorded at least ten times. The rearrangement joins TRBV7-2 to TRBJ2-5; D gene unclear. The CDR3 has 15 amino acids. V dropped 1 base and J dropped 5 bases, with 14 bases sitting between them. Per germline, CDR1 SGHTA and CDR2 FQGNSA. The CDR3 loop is CASSLGGISRETQYF. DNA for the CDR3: TGTGCCAGCAGCTTAGGAGGTATCTCGAGGGAGACCCAGTACTTC.

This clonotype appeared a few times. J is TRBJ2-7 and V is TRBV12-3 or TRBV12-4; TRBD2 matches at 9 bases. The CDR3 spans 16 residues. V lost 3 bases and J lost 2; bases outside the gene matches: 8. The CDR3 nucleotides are TGTGCCAGCAGTTTTTCCGCGGGGGGGCTCGCCTACGAGCAGTACTTC. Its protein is CASSFSAGGLAYEQYF.

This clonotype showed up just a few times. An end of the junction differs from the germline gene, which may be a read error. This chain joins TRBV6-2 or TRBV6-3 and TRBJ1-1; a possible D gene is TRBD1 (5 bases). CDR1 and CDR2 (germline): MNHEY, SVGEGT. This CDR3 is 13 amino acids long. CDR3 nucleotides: TGTGCCAGCAGTTACGTTTTCCGGGACGCCGGGGTCTTT. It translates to CASSYVFRDAGVF.

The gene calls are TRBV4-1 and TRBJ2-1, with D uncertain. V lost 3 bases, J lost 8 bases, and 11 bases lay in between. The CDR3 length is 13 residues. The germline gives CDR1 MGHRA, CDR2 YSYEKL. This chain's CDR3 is CASSQGRGYEQFF. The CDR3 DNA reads TGCGCCAGCAGCCAGGGCCGAGGTTATGAGCAGTTCTTC.

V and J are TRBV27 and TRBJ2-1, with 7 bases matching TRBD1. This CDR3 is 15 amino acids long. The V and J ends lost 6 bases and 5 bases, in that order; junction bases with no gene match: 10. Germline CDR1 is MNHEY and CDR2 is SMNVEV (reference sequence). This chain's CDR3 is CASSFWDRPDNEQFF. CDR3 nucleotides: TGTGCCAGCAGCTTTTGGGACAGACCCGACAATGAGCAGTTCTTC.

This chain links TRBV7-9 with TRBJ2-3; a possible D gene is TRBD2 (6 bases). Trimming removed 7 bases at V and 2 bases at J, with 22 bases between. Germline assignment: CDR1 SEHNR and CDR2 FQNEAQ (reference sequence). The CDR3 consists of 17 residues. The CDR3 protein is CASNHPPPREDTDTQYF. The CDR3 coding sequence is TGTGCCAGCAACCACCCGCCTCCGAGGGAGGACACAGATACGCAGTATTTT. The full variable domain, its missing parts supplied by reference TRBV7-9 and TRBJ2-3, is DTGVSQNPRHKITKRGQNVTFRCDPISEHNRLYWYRQTLGQGPEFLTYFQNEAQLEKSRLLSDRFSAERPKGSFSTLEIQRTEQGDSAMYLCASNHPPPREDTDTQYFGPGTRLTVL.

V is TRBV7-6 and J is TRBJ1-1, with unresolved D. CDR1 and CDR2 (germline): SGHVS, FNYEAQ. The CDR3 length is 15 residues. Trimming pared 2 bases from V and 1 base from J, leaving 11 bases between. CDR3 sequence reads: CASSLTESSNTEAFF. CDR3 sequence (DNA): TGTGCCAGCAGCTTAACAGAGAGTTCGAACACTGAAGCTTTCTTT.

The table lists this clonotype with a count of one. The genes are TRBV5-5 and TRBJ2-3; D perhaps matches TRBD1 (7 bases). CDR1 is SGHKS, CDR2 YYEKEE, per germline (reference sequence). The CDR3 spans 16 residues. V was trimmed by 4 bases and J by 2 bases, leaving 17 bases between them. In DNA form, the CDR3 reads TGTGCCAGCAGCCTTCAGGGGGGCTCTTACACAGATACGCAGTATTTT. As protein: CASSLQGGSYTDTQYF.

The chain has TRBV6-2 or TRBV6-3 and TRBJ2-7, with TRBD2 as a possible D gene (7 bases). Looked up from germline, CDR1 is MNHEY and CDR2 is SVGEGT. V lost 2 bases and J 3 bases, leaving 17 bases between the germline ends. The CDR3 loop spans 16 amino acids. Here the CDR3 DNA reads TGTGCCAGCAGTTACGCTACTCGGGGGGCGGTCTACGAGCAGTACGTC. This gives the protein CASSYATRGAVYEQYV.

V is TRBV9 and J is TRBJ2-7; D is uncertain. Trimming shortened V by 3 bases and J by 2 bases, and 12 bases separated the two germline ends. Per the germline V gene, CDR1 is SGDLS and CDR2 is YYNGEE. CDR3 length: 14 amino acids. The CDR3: CASSAGERPYEQYV. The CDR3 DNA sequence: TGTGCCAGCAGCGCGGGCGAGCGCCCCTACGAGCAGTACGTC.

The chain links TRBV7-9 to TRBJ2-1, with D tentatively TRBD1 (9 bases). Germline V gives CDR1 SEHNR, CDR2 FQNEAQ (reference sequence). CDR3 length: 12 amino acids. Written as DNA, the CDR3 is TGTGCTAGCGGGACAGGGCACAATGAGCAGTTCTTC. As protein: CASGTGHNEQFF.

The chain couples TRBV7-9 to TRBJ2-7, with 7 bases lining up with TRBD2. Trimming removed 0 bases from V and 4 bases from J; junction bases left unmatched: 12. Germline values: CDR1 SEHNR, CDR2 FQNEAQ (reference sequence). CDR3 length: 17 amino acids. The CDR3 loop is CASSLALGGSDTYEQYV. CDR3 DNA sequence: TGTGCCAGCAGCTTAGCTCTGGGGGGGTCCGATACTTACGAGCAGTACGTC.

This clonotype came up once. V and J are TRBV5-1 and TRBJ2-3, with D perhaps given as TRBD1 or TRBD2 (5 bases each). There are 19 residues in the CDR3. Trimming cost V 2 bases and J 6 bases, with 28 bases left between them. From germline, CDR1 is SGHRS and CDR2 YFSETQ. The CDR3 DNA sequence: TGCGCCAGCAGCTTCCCTTTGGAGGCTGCTGGGCAGGGCATTGATACGCAGTATTTT. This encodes CASSFPLEAAGQGIDTQYF.

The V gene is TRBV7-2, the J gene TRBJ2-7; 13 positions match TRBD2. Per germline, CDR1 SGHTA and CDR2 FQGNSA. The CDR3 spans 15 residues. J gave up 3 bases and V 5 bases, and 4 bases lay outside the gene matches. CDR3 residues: CASSDGTSGDYEQYF. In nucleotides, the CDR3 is TGTGCCAGCAGCGACGGGACTAGCGGGGACTACGAGCAGTACTTC.

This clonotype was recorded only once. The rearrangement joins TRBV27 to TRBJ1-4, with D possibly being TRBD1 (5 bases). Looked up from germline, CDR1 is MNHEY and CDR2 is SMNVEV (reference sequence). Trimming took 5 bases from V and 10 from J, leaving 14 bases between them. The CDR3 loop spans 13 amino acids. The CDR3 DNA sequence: TGTGCCAGCAGTGAAGTTCAAAGGGGAAAACTGTTTTTT. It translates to CASSEVQRGKLFF.

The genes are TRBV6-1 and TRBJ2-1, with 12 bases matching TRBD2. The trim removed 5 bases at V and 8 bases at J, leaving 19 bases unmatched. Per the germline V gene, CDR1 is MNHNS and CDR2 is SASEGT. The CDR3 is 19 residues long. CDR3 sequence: CASSLRLAGAPNFVDEQFF. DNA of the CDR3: TGTGCCAGCAGTTTGAGACTAGCGGGGGCCCCTAATTTTGTAGATGAGCAGTTCTTC.

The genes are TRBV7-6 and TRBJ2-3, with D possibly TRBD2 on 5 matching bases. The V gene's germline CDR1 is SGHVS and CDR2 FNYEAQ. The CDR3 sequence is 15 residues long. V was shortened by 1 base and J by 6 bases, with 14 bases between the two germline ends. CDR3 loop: CASSLVAGRPDTQYF. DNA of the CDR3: TGTGCCAGCAGCTTAGTGGCGGGTCGGCCGGATACGCAGTATTTT.

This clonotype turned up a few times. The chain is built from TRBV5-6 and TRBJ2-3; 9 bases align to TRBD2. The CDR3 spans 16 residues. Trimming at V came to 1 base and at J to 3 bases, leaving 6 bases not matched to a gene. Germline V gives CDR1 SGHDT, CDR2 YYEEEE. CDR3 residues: CASSLNLAGGTDTQYF. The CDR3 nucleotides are TGTGCCAGCAGCTTGAATTTGGCGGGGGGGACAGATACGCAGTATTTT.

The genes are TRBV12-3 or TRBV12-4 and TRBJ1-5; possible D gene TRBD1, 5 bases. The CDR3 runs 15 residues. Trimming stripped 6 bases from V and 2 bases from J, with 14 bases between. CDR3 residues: CASSRWGEGNQPQHF. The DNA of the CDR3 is TGTGCCAGCAGCCGTTGGGGGGAGGGCAATCAGCCCCAGCATTTT.